This entry is about one T cell receptor (beta chain). This clonotype was found many times. There is no known antigen for this receptor. There are no base qualities to consult, and no much larger clone falls within one base. This entry comes from a study of regulatory T cells in long-lasting Graves disease (dated by TCRdb to about 2021). For the study in its entirety: Antithyroid drugs had been taken for less than 3 months by newly diagnosed Graves' disease patients. Patients with persistent Graves' disease were compared with patients with newly diagnosed Graves' disease using TCR sequencing and RNA sequencing of peripheral blood. The study was conducted in China and was registered as a clinical trial. TCR sequencing covered roughly 13 persistent and some 20 newly diagnosed Graves' disease patients, around 33 samples in total.

Library construction relied on multiplex PCR. The sequencer was an Illumina HiSeq 4000. To build TCR beta libraries, CDR3 regions were amplified by Arm-PCR using iRepertoire HTBI primers. PCR products were gel purified before sequencing. In the authors' own workflow: Across samples, approximately 68 TRBV and roughly 15 TRBJ segments were identified and used for gene usage analysis of CDR3 amino acid clonotypes. Filtered high-quality paired reads were merged into contigs using COPE and FqMerger. BLAST was used to align contigs to IMGT TRBV, TRBD and TRBJ reference genes, and CDR3 was defined according to IMGT. Any clonotype with a frequency above 0.1% was classified as a highly expanded clone. Repertoire diversity was measured by Shannon entropy, and V-J evenness by the Gini coefficient. A clonotype was considered public if more than one individual shared it. TCRdb passed the public sequencing reads through fastp at Q25 and MiXCR, retaining productive beta sequences. Each record represents a unique CDR3 protein, reported with the most common genes and DNA among its rows. The V and J calls and clone size are TCRdb's, not the authors'. The sample includes some 250,000 distinct CDR3 sequences, with approximately 16% observed a single time. The ten largest clones add up to less than 25% of the sample.

The research as a whole found: TRBV28, TRBJ1-2 and TRBJ2-5 were preferentially used in persistent disease, while TRBV20-1 and TRBJ2-1 were favored in newly diagnosed disease. The small sample size was acknowledged by the authors as a limitation that may reduce accuracy. More public clonotypes were shared among persistent patients (approximately 3,000) than among newly diagnosed patients (966). Because the primary lesion, thyroid tissue, could not be accessed, the study looked at peripheral blood alone. Sequencing and analysis were restricted to the TCR beta chain. Compared with newly diagnosed patients, patients with persistent Graves' disease had lower TCR Shannon entropy and fewer highly expanded clones, which suggests clonal expansion.

The time point tag for this specimen amounts to: newly diagnosed GD, antithyroid drugs for less than 3 months. For both TCR sequencing and RNA sequencing, RNA was extracted from PBMCs in TRIzol. Graves' disease was diagnosed according to American Thyroid Association guidelines. The patients came from an endocrinology department in Xi'an, China. From each patient, around 9.3 milliliters of peripheral blood was collected into an EDTA anticoagulant tube. Ficoll Paque Plus density gradient separation was used to isolate PBMCs, and no additional T cell sorting was done. An Agilent 2100 Bioanalyzer and agarose gel were used to check RNA quality, while a NanoDrop 2000 measured RNA concentration. Reading from cysteine to phenylalanine, the CDR3 counts 14 amino acids. CDR3 DNA only is kept here, 42 bases in frame from base 1. V loses 8 bases at its end and J loses 2 bases; junction bases beyond the gene matches: 4. CDR1 and CDR2, per the germline V gene, are SGHTA and FQGTGA.

The chain employs TRBV7-3 and TRBJ2-2; 8 bases in the junction line up with TRBD2. The sequence was collected from a female donor with Graves disease. Material: peripheral blood mononuclear cells (PBMCs), obtained at new diagnosis, from a patient treated with antithyroid drugs. Read as DNA, the sequence is TGTGCCAGCCAGAGCGGGAGAAACACCGGGGAGCTGTTTTTT. This sequence encodes CASQSGRNTGELFF. Supplemented by the reference TRBV7-3 and TRBJ2-2 proteins around the CDR3, the complete variable domain is GAGVSQTPSNKVTEKGKYVELRCDPISGHTALYWYRQSLGQGPEFLIYFQGTGAADDSGLPNDRFFAVRPEGSVSTLKIQRTERGDSAVYLCASQSGRNTGELFFGEGSRLTVL.